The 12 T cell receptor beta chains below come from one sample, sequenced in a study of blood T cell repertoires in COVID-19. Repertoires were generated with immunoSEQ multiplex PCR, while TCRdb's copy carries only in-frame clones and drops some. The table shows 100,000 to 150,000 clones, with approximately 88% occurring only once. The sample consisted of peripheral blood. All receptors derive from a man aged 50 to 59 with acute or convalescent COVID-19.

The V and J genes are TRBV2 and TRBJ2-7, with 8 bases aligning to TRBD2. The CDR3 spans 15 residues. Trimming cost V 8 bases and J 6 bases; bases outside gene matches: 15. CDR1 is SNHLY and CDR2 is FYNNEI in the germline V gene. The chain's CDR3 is CASQDRGGSESEQYF. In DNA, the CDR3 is TGTGCCAGCCAAGATCGGGGGGGGTCTGAGAGCGAGCAGTACTTC.

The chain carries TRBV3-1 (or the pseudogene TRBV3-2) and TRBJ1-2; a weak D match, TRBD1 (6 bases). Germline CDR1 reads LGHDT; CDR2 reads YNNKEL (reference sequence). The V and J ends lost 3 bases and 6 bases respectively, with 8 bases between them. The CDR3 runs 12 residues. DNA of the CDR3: TGTGCCAGCAGCCAGAGGACAGATGGCTACACCTTC. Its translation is CASSQRTDGYTF.

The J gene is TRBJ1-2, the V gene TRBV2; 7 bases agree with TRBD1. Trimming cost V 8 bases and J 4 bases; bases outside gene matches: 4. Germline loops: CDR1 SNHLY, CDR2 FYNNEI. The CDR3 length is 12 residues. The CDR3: CASRAGGYGYTF. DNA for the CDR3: TGTGCCAGCCGCGCAGGGGGCTATGGCTACACCTTC.

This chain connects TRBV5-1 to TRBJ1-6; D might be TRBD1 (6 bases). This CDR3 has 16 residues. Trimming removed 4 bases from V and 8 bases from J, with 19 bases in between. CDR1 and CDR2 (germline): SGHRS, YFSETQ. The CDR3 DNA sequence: TGCGCCAGCAGCCTGCGGGGGCCGCAGGGAGATTCACCCCTCCACTTT. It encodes CASSLRGPQGDSPLHF.

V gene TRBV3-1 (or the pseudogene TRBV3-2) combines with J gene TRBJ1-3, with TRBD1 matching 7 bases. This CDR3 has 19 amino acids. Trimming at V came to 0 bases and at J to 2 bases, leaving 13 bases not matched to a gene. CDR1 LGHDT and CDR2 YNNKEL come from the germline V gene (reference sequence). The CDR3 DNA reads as TGTGCCAGCAGCCAAGATTTTCCCATAGGAACAGGGGCTGGAAACACCATATATTTT. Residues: CASSQDFPIGTGAGNTIYF.

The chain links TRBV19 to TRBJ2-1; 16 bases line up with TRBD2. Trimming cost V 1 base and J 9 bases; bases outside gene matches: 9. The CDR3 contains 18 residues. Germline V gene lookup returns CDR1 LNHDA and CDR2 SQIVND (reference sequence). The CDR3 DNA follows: TGTGCCAGTAGTATAGCGACGGGACTAGCGGGAGGGCGAGGTGAGCAGTTCTTC. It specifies CASSIATGLAGGRGEQFF.

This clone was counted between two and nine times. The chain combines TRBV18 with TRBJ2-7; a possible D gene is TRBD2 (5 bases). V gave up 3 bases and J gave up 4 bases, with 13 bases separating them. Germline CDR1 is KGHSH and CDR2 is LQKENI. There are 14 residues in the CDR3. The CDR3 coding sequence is TGTGCCAGCTCACCGAGTGGGAGTTCATACGAGCAGTACTTC. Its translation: CASSPSGSSYEQYF.

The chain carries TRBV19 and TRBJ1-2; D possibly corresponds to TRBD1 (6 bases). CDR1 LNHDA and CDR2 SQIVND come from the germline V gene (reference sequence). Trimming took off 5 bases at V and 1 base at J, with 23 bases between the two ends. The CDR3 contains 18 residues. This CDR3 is CASSAVLTSDRHNYGYTF. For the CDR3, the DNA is TGTGCCAGTAGTGCAGTACTGACCTCGGACAGACATAACTATGGCTACACCTTC.

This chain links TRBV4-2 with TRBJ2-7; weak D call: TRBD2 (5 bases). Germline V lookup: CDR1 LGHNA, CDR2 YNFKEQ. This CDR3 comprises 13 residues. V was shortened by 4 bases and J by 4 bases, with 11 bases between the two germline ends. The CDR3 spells CASSLAREYEQYF. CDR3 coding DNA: TGTGCCAGCAGCCTAGCAAGGGAGTACGAGCAGTACTTC.

CDR3 residues: CASSELGQGDYGYTF. CDR3 sequence (DNA): TGTGCCAGCAGTGAATTGGGACAGGGCGACTATGGCTACACCTTC. The genes are TRBV2 and TRBJ1-2, with 9 bases that match TRBD1. The germline V gene has CDR1 SNHLY and CDR2 FYNNEI. V lost 2 bases, J lost 3 bases, and 4 bases stayed unmatched. The CDR3 has 15 residues. Full variable domain (rest looked up from reference TRBV2 and TRBJ1-2): EPEVTQTPSHQVTQMGQEVILRCVPISNHLYFYWYRQILGQKVEFLVSFYNNEISEKSEIFDDQFSVERPDGSNFTLKIRSTKLEDSAMYFCASSELGQGDYGYTFGSGTRLTVV.

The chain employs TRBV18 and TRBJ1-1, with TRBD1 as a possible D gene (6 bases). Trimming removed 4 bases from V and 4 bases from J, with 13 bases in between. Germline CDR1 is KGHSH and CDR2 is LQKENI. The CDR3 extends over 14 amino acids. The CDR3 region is CASSQTRGGTEAFF. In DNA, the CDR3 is TGTGCCAGCTCACAAACCAGGGGCGGCACTGAAGCTTTCTTT.

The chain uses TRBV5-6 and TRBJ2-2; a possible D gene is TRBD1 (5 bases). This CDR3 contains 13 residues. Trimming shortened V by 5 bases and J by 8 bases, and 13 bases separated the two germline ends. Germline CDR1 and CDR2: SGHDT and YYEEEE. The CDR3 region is CASRKSGSGELFF. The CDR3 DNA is TGTGCCAGCAGAAAGTCAGGGTCAGGGGAGCTGTTTTTT.